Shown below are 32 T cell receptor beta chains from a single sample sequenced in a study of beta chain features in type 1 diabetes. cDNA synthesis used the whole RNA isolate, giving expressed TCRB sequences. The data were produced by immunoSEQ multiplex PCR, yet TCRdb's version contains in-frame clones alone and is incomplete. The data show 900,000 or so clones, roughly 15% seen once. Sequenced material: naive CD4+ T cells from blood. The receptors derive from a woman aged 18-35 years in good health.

The CDR3: CASQGDYRYYGYTF. The CDR3 DNA follows: TGTGCCAGCCAGGGGGACTATAGGTACTATGGCTACACCTTC. The chain has TRBV11-2 and TRBJ1-2; 7 nucleotides match TRBD1. In germline, CDR1 is SGHAT, CDR2 FQNNGV. CDR3 length: 14 amino acids. Trimming at V came to 8 bases and at J to 3 bases, leaving 9 bases not matched to a gene.

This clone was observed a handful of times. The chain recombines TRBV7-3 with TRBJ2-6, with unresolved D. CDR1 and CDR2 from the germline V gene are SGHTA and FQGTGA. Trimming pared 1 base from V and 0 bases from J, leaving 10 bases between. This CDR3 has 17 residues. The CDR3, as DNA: TGTGCCAGCAGCTTAATGGTGTTGGGCTCTGGGGCCAACGTCCTGACTTTC. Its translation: CASSLMVLGSGANVLTF.

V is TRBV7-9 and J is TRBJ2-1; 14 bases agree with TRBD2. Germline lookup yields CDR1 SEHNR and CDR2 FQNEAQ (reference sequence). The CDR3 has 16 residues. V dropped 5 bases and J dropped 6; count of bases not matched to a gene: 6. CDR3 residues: CASSPSGTSGSNEQFF. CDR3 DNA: TGTGCCAGCAGCCCTTCCGGGACTAGCGGGAGCAATGAGCAGTTCTTC.

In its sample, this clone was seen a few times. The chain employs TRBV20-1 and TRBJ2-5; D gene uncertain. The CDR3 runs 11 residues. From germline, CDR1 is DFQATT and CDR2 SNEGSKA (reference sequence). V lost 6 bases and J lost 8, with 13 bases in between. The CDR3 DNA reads TGCAGTGCCGCTTCGAGCGAAACCCAGTACTTC. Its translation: CSAASSETQYF.

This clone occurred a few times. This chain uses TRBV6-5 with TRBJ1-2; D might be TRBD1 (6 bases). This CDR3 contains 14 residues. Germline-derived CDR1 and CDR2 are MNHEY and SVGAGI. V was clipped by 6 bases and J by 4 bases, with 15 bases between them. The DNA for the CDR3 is TGTGCCAGCAGGACAGGTGTGGCGTTCTATGGCTACACCTTC. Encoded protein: CASRTGVAFYGYTF.

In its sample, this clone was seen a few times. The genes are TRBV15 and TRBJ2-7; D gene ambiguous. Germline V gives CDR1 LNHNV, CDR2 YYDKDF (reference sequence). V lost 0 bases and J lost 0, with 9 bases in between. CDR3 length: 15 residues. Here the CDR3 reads CATSRDLSPSYEQYF. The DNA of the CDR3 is TGTGCCACCAGCAGAGATCTATCCCCCTCCTACGAGCAGTACTTC.

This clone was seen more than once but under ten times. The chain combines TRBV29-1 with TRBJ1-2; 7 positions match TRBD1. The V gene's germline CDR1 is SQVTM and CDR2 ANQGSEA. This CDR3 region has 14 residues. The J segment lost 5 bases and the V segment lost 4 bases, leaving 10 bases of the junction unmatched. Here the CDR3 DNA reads TGCAGCGTTGGACAGGGCTTCTCCAATTATGGCTACACCTTC. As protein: CSVGQGFSNYGYTF. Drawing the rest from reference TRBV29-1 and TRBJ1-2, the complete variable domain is SAVISQKPSRDICQRGTSLTIQCQVDSQVTMMFWYRQQPGQSLTLIATANQGSEATYESGFVIDKFPISRPNLTFSTLTVSNMSPEDSSIYLCSVGQGFSNYGYTFGSGTRLTVV.

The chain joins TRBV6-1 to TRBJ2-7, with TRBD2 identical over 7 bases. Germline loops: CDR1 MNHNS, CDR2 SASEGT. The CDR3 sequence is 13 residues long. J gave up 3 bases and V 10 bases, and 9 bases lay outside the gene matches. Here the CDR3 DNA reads TGTGCCAACTCGCGGGAGAGGGGCTACGAGCAGTACTTC. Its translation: CANSRERGYEQYF.

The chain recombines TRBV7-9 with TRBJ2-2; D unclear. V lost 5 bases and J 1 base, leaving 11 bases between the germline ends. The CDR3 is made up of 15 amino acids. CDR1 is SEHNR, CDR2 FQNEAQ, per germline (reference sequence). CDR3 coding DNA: TGTGCCAGCAGCGTAGACCTAGGGAACACCGGGGAGCTGTTTTTT. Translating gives CASSVDLGNTGELFF. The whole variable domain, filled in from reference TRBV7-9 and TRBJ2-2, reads DTGVSQNPRHKITKRGQNVTFRCDPISEHNRLYWYRQTLGQGPEFLTYFQNEAQLEKSRLLSDRFSAERPKGSFSTLEIQRTEQGDSAMYLCASSVDLGNTGELFFGEGSRLTVL.

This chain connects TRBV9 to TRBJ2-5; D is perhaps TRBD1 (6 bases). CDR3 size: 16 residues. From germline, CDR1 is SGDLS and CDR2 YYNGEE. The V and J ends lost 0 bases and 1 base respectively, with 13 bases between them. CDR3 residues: CASSVGRGRVQETQYF. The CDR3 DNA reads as TGTGCCAGCAGCGTAGGCAGGGGCCGGGTCCAAGAGACCCAGTACTTC. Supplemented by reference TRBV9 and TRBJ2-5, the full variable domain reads DSGVTQTPKHLITATGQRVTLRCSPRSGDLSVYWYQQSLDQGLQFLIQYYNGEERAKGNILERFSAQQFPDLHSELNLSSLELGDSALYFCASSVGRGRVQETQYFGPGTRLLVL.

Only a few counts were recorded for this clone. The CDR3 bases are TGTGCCAGCTCACCAAGTTCAGCGGGGGCAGATACGCAGTATTTT. It codes for CASSPSSAGADTQYF. This chain uses TRBV18 with TRBJ2-3; TRBD2 aligns across 8 bases. Losses at the gene ends were 2 bases for V and 4 bases for J; bases not matched to a gene: 5. The CDR3 covers 15 residues. Germline V lookup: CDR1 KGHSH, CDR2 LQKENI.

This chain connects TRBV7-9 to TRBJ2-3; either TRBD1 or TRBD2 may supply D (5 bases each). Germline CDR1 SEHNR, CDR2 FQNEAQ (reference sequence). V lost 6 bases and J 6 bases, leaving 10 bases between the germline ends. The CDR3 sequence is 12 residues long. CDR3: CASRGVSDTQYF. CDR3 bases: TGTGCCAGCAGGGGGGTTTCTGATACGCAGTATTTT.

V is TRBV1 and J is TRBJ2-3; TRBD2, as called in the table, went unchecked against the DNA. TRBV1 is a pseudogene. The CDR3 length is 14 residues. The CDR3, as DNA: TGCACCACCCACCCCGGGACTAGCGTGGATACGCAGTATTTT. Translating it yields CTTHPGTSVDTQYF.

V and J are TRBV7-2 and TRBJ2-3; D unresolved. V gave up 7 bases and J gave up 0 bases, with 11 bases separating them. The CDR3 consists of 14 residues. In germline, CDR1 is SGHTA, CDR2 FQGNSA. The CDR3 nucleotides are TGTGCCAGCACCCTACAGACCAGCACAGATACGCAGTATTTT. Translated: CASTLQTSTDTQYF.

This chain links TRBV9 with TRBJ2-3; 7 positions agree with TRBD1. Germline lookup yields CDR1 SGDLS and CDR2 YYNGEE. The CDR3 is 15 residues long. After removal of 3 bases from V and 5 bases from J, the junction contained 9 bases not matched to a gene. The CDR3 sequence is CASSGLQGLVDTQYF. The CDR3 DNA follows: TGTGCCAGCAGCGGATTACAGGGGTTAGTAGATACGCAGTATTTT.

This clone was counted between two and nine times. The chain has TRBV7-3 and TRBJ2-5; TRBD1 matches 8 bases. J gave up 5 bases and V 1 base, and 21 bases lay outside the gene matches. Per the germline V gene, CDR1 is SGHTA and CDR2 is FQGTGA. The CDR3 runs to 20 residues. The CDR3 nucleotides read TGTGCCAGCAGCTTAAATTTTCGGGGCCCCCGGGACAGGATTGTTGAGACCCAGTACTTC. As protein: CASSLNFRGPRDRIVETQYF.

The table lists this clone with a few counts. The CDR3 loop is CASSLEEASGYNEQFF. CDR3 in DNA: TGCGCCAGCAGCTTGGAGGAGGCTAGCGGATACAATGAGCAGTTCTTC. V and J are TRBV5-1 and TRBJ2-1; TRBD2 matches at 7 bases. V lost 0 bases to trimming and J lost 4 bases; unmatched junction nucleotides: 7. There are 16 residues in the CDR3. The germline V gene encodes CDR1 SGHRS and CDR2 YFSETQ. Variable domain in full (rest from reference TRBV5-1 and TRBJ2-1): KAGVTQTPRYLIKTRGQQVTLSCSPISGHRSVSWYQQTPGQGLQFLFEYFSETQRNKGNFPGRFSGRQFSNSRSEMNVSTLELGDSALYLCASSLEEASGYNEQFFGPGTRLTVL.

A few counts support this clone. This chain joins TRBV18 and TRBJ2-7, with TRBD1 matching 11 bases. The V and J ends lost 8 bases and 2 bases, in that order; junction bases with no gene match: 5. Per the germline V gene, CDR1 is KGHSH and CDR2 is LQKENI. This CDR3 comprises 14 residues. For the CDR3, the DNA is TGTGCCAGCGGACAGGGGGCAGGGCCCTACGAGCAGTACTTC. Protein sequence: CASGQGAGPYEQYF.

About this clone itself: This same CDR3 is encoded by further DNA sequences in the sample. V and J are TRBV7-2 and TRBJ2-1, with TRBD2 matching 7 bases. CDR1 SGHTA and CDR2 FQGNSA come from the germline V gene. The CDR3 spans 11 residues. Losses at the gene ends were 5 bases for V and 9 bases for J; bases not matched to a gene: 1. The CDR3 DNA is TGTGCCAGCAGCCCGGGGGGTGAGCAGTTCTTC. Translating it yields CASSPGGEQFF.

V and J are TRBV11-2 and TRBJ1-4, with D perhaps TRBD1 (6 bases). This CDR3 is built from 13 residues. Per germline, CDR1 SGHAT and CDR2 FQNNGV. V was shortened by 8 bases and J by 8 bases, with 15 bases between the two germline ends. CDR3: CASRLQGSEKLFF. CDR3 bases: TGTGCCAGCCGATTACAGGGTTCCGAAAAACTGTTTTTT.

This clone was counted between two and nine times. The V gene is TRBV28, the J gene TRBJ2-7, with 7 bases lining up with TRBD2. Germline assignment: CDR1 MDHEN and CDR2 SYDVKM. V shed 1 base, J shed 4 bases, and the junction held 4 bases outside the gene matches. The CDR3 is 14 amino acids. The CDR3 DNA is TGTGCCAGCAGTTTATCTAGCGGAGTATACGAGCAGTACTTC. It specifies CASSLSSGVYEQYF.

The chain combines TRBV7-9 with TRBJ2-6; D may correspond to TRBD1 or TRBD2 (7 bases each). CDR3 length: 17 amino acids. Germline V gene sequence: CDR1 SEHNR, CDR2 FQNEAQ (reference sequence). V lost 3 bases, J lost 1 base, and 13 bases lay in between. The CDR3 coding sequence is TGTGCCAGCAGCTTTTCAGGGGGACTATCTGGGGCCAACGTCCTGACTTTC. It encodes CASSFSGGLSGANVLTF.

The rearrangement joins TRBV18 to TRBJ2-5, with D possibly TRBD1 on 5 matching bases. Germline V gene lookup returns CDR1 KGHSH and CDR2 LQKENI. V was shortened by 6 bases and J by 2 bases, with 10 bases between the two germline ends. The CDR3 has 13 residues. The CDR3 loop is CASSIDRQETQYF. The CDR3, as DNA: TGTGCCAGCTCTATAGACAGACAAGAGACCCAGTACTTC.

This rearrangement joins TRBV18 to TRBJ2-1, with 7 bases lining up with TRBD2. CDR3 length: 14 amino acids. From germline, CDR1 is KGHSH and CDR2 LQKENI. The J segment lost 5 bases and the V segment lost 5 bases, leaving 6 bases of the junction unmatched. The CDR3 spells CASSWDYLNNEQFF. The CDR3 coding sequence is TGTGCCAGCTCATGGGACTACCTAAACAATGAGCAGTTCTTC.

The CDR3 nucleotides read TGTGCCAGCACCACTCTGGTAGGGACTAGCGGGAGTTATGAGCAGTTCTTC. Protein sequence: CASTTLVGTSGSYEQFF. The chain joins TRBV11-2 to TRBJ2-1, with TRBD2 matching 14 bases. This CDR3 has 17 amino acids. Per germline, CDR1 SGHAT and CDR2 FQNNGV. V lost 7 bases to trimming and J lost 8 bases; unmatched junction nucleotides: 13.

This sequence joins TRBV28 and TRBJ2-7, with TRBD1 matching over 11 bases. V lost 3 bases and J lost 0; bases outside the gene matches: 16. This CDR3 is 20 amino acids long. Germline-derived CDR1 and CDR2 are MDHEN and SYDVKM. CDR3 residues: CASSFLLPGTGGPSSYEQYF. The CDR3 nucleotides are TGTGCCAGCAGTTTTCTACTCCCCGGGACAGGGGGACCTTCCTCCTACGAGCAGTACTTC.

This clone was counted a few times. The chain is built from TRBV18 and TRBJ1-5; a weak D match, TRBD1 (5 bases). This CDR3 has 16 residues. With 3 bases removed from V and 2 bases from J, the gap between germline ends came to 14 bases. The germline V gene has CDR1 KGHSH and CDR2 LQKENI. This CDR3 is CASSPSGTAGNQPQHF. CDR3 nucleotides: TGTGCCAGCTCACCGTCCGGGACCGCAGGCAATCAGCCCCAGCATTTT.

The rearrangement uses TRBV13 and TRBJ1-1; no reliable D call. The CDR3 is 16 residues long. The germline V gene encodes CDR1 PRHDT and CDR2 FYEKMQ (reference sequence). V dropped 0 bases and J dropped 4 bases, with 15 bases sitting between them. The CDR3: CASSLGPSKLGTEAFF. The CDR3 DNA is TGTGCCAGCAGCTTAGGCCCCTCAAAACTGGGCACTGAAGCTTTCTTT.

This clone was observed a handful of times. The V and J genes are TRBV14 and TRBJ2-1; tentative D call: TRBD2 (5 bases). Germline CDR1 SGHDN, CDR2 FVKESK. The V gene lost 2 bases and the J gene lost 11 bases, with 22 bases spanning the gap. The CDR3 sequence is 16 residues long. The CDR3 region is CASSQIFGPEVGKQFF. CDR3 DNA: TGTGCCAGCAGCCAAATTTTTGGCCCGGAGGTGGGGAAGCAGTTCTTC.

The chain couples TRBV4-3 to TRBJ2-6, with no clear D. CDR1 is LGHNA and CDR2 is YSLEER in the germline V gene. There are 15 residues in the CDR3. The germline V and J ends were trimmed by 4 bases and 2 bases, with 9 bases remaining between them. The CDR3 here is CASSPRETGANVLTF. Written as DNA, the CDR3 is TGCGCCAGCAGCCCAAGGGAAACTGGGGCCAACGTCCTGACTTTC.

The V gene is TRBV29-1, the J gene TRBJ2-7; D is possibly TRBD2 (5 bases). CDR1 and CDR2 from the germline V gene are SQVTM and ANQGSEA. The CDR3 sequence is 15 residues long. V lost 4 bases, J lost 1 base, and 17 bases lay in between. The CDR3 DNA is TGCAGCGTTGCCCGGCCGGGGTTAGCATCCTACGAGCAGTACTTC. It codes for CSVARPGLASYEQYF.

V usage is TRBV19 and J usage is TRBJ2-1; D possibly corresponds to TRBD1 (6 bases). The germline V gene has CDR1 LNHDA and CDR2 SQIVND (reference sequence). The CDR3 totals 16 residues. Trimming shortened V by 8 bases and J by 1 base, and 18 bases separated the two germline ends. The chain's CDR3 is CASAVGGLLSYNEQFF. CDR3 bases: TGTGCCAGTGCCGTTGGGGGCCTTCTGTCCTACAATGAGCAGTTCTTC.